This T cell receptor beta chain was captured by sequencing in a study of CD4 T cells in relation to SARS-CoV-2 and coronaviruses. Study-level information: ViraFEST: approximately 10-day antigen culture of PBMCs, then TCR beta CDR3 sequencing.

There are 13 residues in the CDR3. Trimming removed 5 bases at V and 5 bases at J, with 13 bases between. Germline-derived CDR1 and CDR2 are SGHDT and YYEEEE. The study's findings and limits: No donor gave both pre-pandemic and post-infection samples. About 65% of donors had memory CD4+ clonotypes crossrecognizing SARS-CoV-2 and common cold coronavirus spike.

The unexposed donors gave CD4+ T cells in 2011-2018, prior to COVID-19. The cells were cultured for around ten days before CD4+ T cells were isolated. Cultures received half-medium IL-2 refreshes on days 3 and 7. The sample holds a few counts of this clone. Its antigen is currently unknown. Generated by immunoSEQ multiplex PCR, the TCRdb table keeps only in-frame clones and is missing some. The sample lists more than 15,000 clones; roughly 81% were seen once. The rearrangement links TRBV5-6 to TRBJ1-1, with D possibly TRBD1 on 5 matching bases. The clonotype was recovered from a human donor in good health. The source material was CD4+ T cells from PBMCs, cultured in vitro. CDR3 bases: TGTGCCAGCAGGTGGGGCAGGTCGACTGAAGCTTTCTTT. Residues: CASRWGRSTEAFF.